A single T cell receptor beta chain is shown here with its context. As yet, its antigen is unknown. The data are from a study of T cell responses to AZD1222 COVID-19 vaccine. Study-level findings and limits: Samples come after the peak T cell response, not at day 14.

Sequencing used immunoSEQ multiplex PCR; TCRdb keeps in-frame clones, though not all of them. Among 100,000 to 150,000 clones, about nine tenths were seen once, and the ten largest hold around 7.8%. CDR1 is LGHDT and CDR2 is YNNKEL in the germline V gene (reference sequence). The ends were cut back, 1 base at V and 0 bases at J, with 7 bases in the middle. The CDR3 is 14 amino acids. The rearrangement links TRBV3-1 (or the pseudogene TRBV3-2) to TRBJ2-7; D is ambiguous. This receptor was identified in an adult in good health. The sample in question was peripheral blood, obtained on day 0 of AZD1222 vaccination. CDR3 sequence reads: CASSQGQNSYEQYF. The CDR3 DNA follows: TGTGCCAGCAGCCAAGGGCAGAACTCCTACGAGCAGTACTTC.